This T cell receptor (beta chain) stems from a study of blood T cell repertoires in COVID-19. Study at large: COVID-19 samples, acute and convalescent, were from the United States, Italy and Spain. In each case, the material was cDNA or gDNA derived from T cells, B-cell-depleted T cells, or PBMCs.

From germline, CDR1 is SNHLY and CDR2 FYNNEI. This CDR3 is built from 17 residues. V was clipped by 2 bases and J by 6 bases; unmatched bases: 10. Per the authors' pipeline: Researchers report that nucleated cell counts were estimated from reference gene primer amplification. Using immunoSEQ multiplex PCR, the repertoire was profiled, and TCRdb retains in-frame clones only, with some absent. V, J and clone size were drawn from that table, and D and trimming were deduced from the DNA. This sample has some 100,000 clones; about 89% occur once, and the top ten carry 10%. The receptor was isolated from a man aged 50 or older with acute or convalescent COVID-19. The source material was peripheral blood. The gene calls are TRBV2 and TRBJ2-2; TRBD2 aligns across 9 bases. The CDR3, as DNA: TGTGCCAGCAGTGAATTGGGCGGGAGGGCCACGGCCGGGGAGCTGTTTTTT. Translation gives CASSELGGRATAGELFF. Combining the CDR3 with reference TRBV2 and TRBJ2-2 gives the whole variable domain EPEVTQTPSHQVTQMGQEVILRCVPISNHLYFYWYRQILGQKVEFLVSFYNNEISEKSEIFDDQFSVERPDGSNFTLKIRSTKLEDSAMYFCASSELGGRATAGELFFGEGSRLTVL.